The 11 T cell receptor beta chains reported below all come from one sample, sequenced in a study of technical replicates of blood from several donors. The data were produced by immunoSEQ multiplex PCR, yet TCRdb's version contains in-frame clones alone and is incomplete. The table has around 100,000 clones, approximately 94% seen once. The sequenced sample was T cells isolated from PBMCs. These receptors came from a human donor in good health.

The chain uses TRBV7-9 and TRBJ2-6; 9 nucleotides line up with TRBD1. Trimming cost V 4 bases and J 3 bases; bases outside gene matches: 13. The germline gives CDR1 SEHNR, CDR2 FQNEAQ (reference sequence). CDR3 length: 19 residues. The CDR3 loop is CASSSVGDRDLGGANVLTF. CDR3 DNA: TGTGCCAGCAGCTCAGTGGGGGACAGGGATCTTGGTGGGGCCAACGTCCTGACTTTC.

V gene TRBV30 combines with J gene TRBJ2-1; 12 bases are shared with TRBD2. The J segment lost 9 bases and the V segment lost 7 bases, leaving 7 bases of the junction unmatched. The germline CDR1 and CDR2 sequences are GTSNPN and SVGIG (reference sequence). The CDR3 is 13 amino acids. CDR3: CAFSTSGSGEQFF. The DNA of the CDR3 is TGTGCCTTCTCGACTAGCGGGAGCGGTGAGCAGTTCTTC.

CDR3 sequence reads: CAWSWAGEGLVQFF. In DNA, the CDR3 is TGTGCCTGGAGTTGGGCGGGAGAGGGGCTGGTGCAGTTCTTC. V gene TRBV30 combines with J gene TRBJ2-1; TRBD2 matches 7 bases. The length of the CDR3 is 14 residues. Germline V gene data show CDR1 as GTSNPN and CDR2 as SVGIG (reference sequence). J was trimmed by 12 bases and V by 2 bases; bases with no gene match: 13.

The chain recombines TRBV5-1 with TRBJ2-7; 7 bases match TRBD1. The CDR3 consists of 14 residues. With V trimmed by 2 bases and J by 5 bases, 7 bases remained unmatched. CDR1 is SGHRS, CDR2 YFSETQ, per germline. The CDR3 sequence is CASSLEGATDEQYF. As DNA, the CDR3 is TGCGCCAGCAGCTTAGAGGGGGCGACCGACGAGCAGTACTTC.

CDR3 protein: CASGLEPGGEQFF. In DNA, the CDR3 is TGTGCTAGTGGTTTGGAACCAGGGGGGGAGCAGTTCTTC. V gene TRBV12-5 combines with J gene TRBJ2-1, with D possibly being TRBD1 (7 bases). The germline V gene encodes CDR1 LGHNT and CDR2 FRNRAP. The CDR3 runs 13 residues. The ends were cut back, 1 base at V and 10 bases at J, with 11 bases in the middle.

This clone has just one count. The chain is built from TRBV6-5 and TRBJ1-5, with D possibly TRBD1 on 5 matching bases. CDR3 length: 15 amino acids. Germline CDR1 MNHEY, CDR2 SVGAGI. The V gene lost 4 bases and the J gene lost 0 bases, with 10 bases spanning the gap. CDR3 amino acids: CASSLDIDSNQPQHF. The CDR3, as DNA: TGTGCCAGCAGTTTGGACATTGATAGCAATCAGCCCCAGCATTTT.

This chain joins TRBV29-1 and TRBJ2-5; 10 bases are shared with TRBD1. There are 13 residues in the CDR3. Germline trimming cut 6 bases from V and 4 bases from J; bases unmatched to any gene: 5. CDR1 is SQVTM, CDR2 ANQGSEA, per germline. The CDR3, as DNA: TGCAGCGTACCAGACAGGGGGCGAGAGACCCAGTACTTC. It encodes CSVPDRGRETQYF.

The chain links TRBV5-1 to TRBJ2-7, with D perhaps TRBD1 (5 bases). The CDR3 has 12 residues. Germline V gene lookup returns CDR1 SGHRS and CDR2 YFSETQ. The ends were cut back, 0 bases at V and 4 bases at J, with 5 bases in the middle. The CDR3 reads CASSLGQYEQYF. CDR3 coding DNA: TGCGCCAGCAGCTTGGGACAGTACGAGCAGTACTTC.

V usage is TRBV30 and J usage is TRBJ1-3; no clear D gene. The CDR3 contains 12 residues. The germline gives CDR1 GTSNPN, CDR2 SVGIG (reference sequence). V lost 6 bases, J lost 0 bases, and 6 bases lay in between. The CDR3 here is CACPSSGNTIYF. The CDR3 bases are TGTGCCTGCCCCTCCTCTGGAAACACCATATATTTT.

The rearrangement uses TRBV15 and TRBJ1-5, with a possible D match to TRBD1 (5 bases). Germline CDR1 and CDR2: LNHNV and YYDKDF (reference sequence). V was shortened by 5 bases and J by 1 base, with 15 bases between the two germline ends. The CDR3 totals 16 residues. The CDR3 loop is CATSPRGGESNQPQHF. Written as DNA, the CDR3 is TGTGCCACCAGCCCCCGTGGAGGGGAAAGCAATCAGCCCCAGCATTTT.

The J gene is TRBJ2-7, the V gene TRBV5-6; no clear D. The CDR3 runs to 14 residues. Germline CDR1 SGHDT, CDR2 YYEEEE. The V end was cut by 0 bases, the J end by 1 base, with 8 bases between. This chain's CDR3 is CASSLGFSSYEQYF. The CDR3 nucleotides read TGTGCCAGCAGCTTGGGTTTTTCGTCCTACGAGCAGTACTTC.